This T cell receptor beta chain was profiled in a study of identical twins. All of the donors were Caucasians in good health. In TCRdb, the 5' RACE reads were re-called with MiXCR into one record per CDR3 protein. The table has approximately 1.8 million distinct CDR3 sequences, about 31% seen once. Regarding this clonotype: The antigen is not known.

Germline assignment: CDR1 SGHRS and CDR2 YFSETQ. The CDR3 extends over 15 amino acids. Trimming shortened V by 2 bases and J by 3 bases, and 12 bases separated the two germline ends. Whole-study findings and limits: Twin pairs had excess sharing that was weaker in beta out-of-frame sequences. A lower insertion count was a feature of abundant cord blood beta clonotypes, with no such feature in memory repertoires. Cross-sectional statistics, not tracking of the same donors, supported the conclusions.

The chain employs TRBV5-1 and TRBJ2-1, with D perhaps TRBD2 (6 bases). Sequencing used cord blood. The receptor was isolated from a newborn girl in good health. For the CDR3, the DNA is TGCGCCAGCAGCTTCGGTAGCGGTATCTACAATGAGCAGTTCTTC. Protein sequence: CASSFGSGIYNEQFF. Looking up the rest from reference TRBV5-1 and TRBJ2-1 gives the full variable domain: KAGVTQTPRYLIKTRGQQVTLSCSPISGHRSVSWYQQTPGQGLQFLFEYFSETQRNKGNFPGRFSGRQFSNSRSEMNVSTLELGDSALYLCASSFGSGIYNEQFFGPGTRLTVL.